The 5 T cell receptor beta chains below all came from one sample that was sequenced in a study of CD8 T cells in Susac syndrome. When the RNA was reverse transcribed, random hexamers were used with an input of roughly 0.45 to 1 ug. TCRdb passed the immunoSEQ multiplex PCR reads through MiXCR, listing each CDR3 protein once. The sample holds 100,000 to 150,000 distinct CDR3 sequences, about 92% seen once. Sequenced sample: CD8+ T cells from PBMCs. These receptors all come from a human donor with multiple sclerosis.

The J gene is TRBJ1-4, the V gene TRBV3-1; D not certain. Between the trimmed V and J ends, which lost 0 bases and 4 bases, there was a span of 12 bases. The germline V gene has CDR1 LGHDT and CDR2 YNNKEL (reference sequence). CDR3 length equals 16 residues. CDR3 region: CASSQEGGQNNEKLFF. The CDR3 nucleotides read TGTGCCAGCAGCCAAGAAGGTGGTCAAAATAATGAAAAACTGTTTTTT.

The rearrangement links TRBV20-1 to TRBJ1-1; D is ambiguous. Trimming cost V 2 bases and J 5 bases, with 9 bases left between them. This CDR3 is 12 amino acids long. CDR1 is DFQATT, CDR2 SNEGSKA, per germline (reference sequence). The CDR3 region is CSARRGRTEAFF. CDR3 bases: TGCAGTGCTAGACGCGGGAGGACTGAAGCTTTCTTT.

The chain is built from TRBV9 and TRBJ1-1; D might be TRBD1 (6 bases). The CDR3 sequence is 15 residues long. The V end lost 0 bases, the J end lost 4 bases, and 13 bases lay between the germline ends. Germline loops: CDR1 SGDLS, CDR2 YYNGEE. The chain's CDR3 is CASSVEGGDGTEAFF. CDR3 coding DNA: TGTGCCAGCAGCGTAGAGGGGGGCGATGGCACTGAAGCTTTCTTT.

The chain carries TRBV19 and TRBJ2-7; 8 positions match TRBD2. Germline CDR1 and CDR2: LNHDA and SQIVND (reference sequence). J lost 1 base, V lost 6 bases, and 5 bases had no gene match. The CDR3 loop spans 14 amino acids. The CDR3: CASSPVAGSYEQYV. The CDR3 DNA reads as TGTGCCAGTAGCCCGGTAGCGGGGTCCTACGAGCAGTACGTC.

The chain has TRBV30 and TRBJ2-3, with a weak D call TRBD1 (6 bases). This CDR3 spans 13 amino acids. V was shortened by 7 bases and J by 6 bases, with 17 bases between the two germline ends. Germline loops: CDR1 GTSNPN, CDR2 SVGIG (reference sequence). CDR3 protein: CASNRDTEDTQYF. The CDR3 nucleotides are TGTGCCTCGAATCGGGACACAGAGGATACGCAGTATTTT.